The table lists the clone carrying this T cell receptor beta chain with a few counts. Construction of the TCR beta libraries employed iRepertoire HTBI primers in conjunction with Arm-PCR of CDR3 regions. TCRdb reprocessed the multiplex PCR reads with MiXCR, giving one entry per CDR3 protein. The data contain around 450,000 distinct CDR3 sequences, approximately 21% of them singletons. This sample's time point: persistent/refractory GD, antithyroid drugs over 5 years with positive TRAb. From PBMCs, RNA was extracted and then used to make the TCR library. This sample was included in a study of regulatory T cells in long-lasting Graves disease. The CDR3 sequence is 15 residues long. CDR1 is DFQATT and CDR2 is SNEGSKA in the germline V gene (reference sequence). V lost 4 bases and J lost 9; bases outside the gene matches: 13.

Sample: peripheral blood mononuclear cells (PBMCs), taken when the disease was refractory, from a patient treated with antithyroid drugs. The TCR sequence derives from a female donor with Graves disease. This rearrangement joins TRBV20-1 to TRBJ2-1; 9 nucleotides line up with TRBD1. CDR3 in DNA: TGCAGTGCTATCCCCCTGAACAGGGGGCTCGTTGAGCAGTTCTTC. Amino acid sequence: CSAIPLNRGLVEQFF.